This is a list of T cell receptor beta chains from one sample in a study of identical twins. Using its own MiXCR run on the 5' RACE reads, TCRdb lists one record per CDR3 protein. The sample has 1.5 million to 2 million distinct CDR3 sequences, roughly 35% seen once. Input material: cord blood. All receptors derive from a newborn girl in good health. Both conserved end residues are part of each CDR3. Each record gives: CDR3 DNA, CDR3 protein, J gene, clone size, D gene, V gene. A D gene is named only where the DNA matches it firmly. Rows may omit the clone size; those that give it use once, few, many or a size class.

TGTGCCAGCAGTCCTGACCCCTCTAGCGATCCGGAGACCCAGTACTTC CASSPDPSSDPETQYF TRBJ2-5 many . TRBV6-2/TRBV6-3
TGTGCCAGCAGCTTTTCCAGAAACACAGATACGCAGTATTTT CASSFSRNTDTQYF TRBJ2-3 . . TRBV7-2
TGTGCCAGCAGTTACGCTTCTAGCAGGGCTTACAATGAGCAGTTCTTC CASSYASSRAYNEQFF TRBJ2-1 . . TRBV6-2/TRBV6-3
TGTGCCAGCAGTGACAGGGCTGGGAGGGACATTCAGTACTTC CASSDRAGRDIQYF TRBJ2-4 few TRBD2 TRBV6-1
TGCGTCAGCAGCTTCACCACCGGGACAGACTACAATGAGCAGTTCTTC CVSSFTTGTDYNEQFF TRBJ2-1 . TRBD1 TRBV5-1
TGCGCCAGCAGCTTGGGGACCGGGACAGACACAGATACGCAGTATTTT CASSLGTGTDTDTQYF TRBJ2-3 . TRBD1 TRBV5-1
TGTACCAGCAGCCAAGCCCAACTGACAGGGTACGAGCAGTACTTC CTSSQAQLTGYEQYF TRBJ2-7 . TRBD1 TRBV4-2
TGCAGTGCAACTAGCGGGAGGGTAAATGAGCAGTTCTTC CSATSGRVNEQFF TRBJ2-1 . TRBD2 TRBV20-1
TGCAGTGCTAGAGATTCTGGGGGGCTTAGCTACAATAAGCAGTTCTTC CSARDSGGLSYNKQFF TRBJ2-1 . . TRBV20-1
TGTGCCAGCGGGGGTCGGGGGACTAAAGAGACCCAGTACTTC CASGGRGTKETQYF TRBJ2-5 . TRBD2 TRBV7-2
TGTGCCAGCAGCTTCCCAGTAGGGAAGCCTTACAATGAGCAGTTCTTC CASSFPVGKPYNEQFF TRBJ2-1 . . TRBV11-2
TGCAGTGCTAGAAGGAGACGCACAGATACGCAGTATTTT CSARRRRTDTQYF TRBJ2-3 few . TRBV20-1
TGTGCCAGCAGTGAAGGGGGATGGTATAATTCACCCCTCCACTTT CASSEGGWYNSPLHF TRBJ1-6 few . TRBV2
TGCAGTGCTAGAGACCCCCGAAGGACCTACAATGAGCAGTTCTTC CSARDPRRTYNEQFF TRBJ2-1 . . TRBV20-1
TGTGCCAGCAGTTTGGATACAGCGGGTGAGCAGTTCTTC CASSLDTAGEQFF TRBJ2-1 . . TRBV27
TGTGCCAGCAGTGAAGTACCGGGACGCACCCCTTATGGCTACACCTTC CASSEVPGRTPYGYTF TRBJ1-2 . . TRBV6-1
TGTGCCAGCAGCGTAGCCCAGAACACTGAAGCTTTCTTT CASSVAQNTEAFF TRBJ1-1 . . TRBV9
TGCGCCAGCAGCCTCGGTAGGGACAGCTACAGTTCACCCCTCCACTTT CASSLGRDSYSSPLHF TRBJ1-6 . TRBD1 TRBV4-3
TGTGCCAGCAGTTTTGTGGGGGAAAAAAAAGAGACCCAGTTCTTC CASSFVGEKKETQFF TRBJ2-1 once . TRBV28
TGTGCCAGCACCACCCTGGCGGGAGGTTCCTACGAGCAGTACTTC CASTTLAGGSYEQYF TRBJ2-7 . TRBD2 TRBV7-9
TGCGCCAGCAGCCCCGGGACGGGAAGGAGTGAAAAACTGTTTTTT CASSPGTGRSEKLFF TRBJ1-4 . . TRBV5-1
TGTGCCAGCAGTACAATAGCGGGGGGGCCGGGTGAGCAGTACTTC CASSTIAGGPGEQYF TRBJ2-5 . TRBD2 TRBV6-1
TGCGCCAGCAGTGAAGGTCCAGCGGGGGGGGTGTACAATGAGCAGTACTTC CASSEGPAGGVYNEQYF TRBJ2-4 . TRBD2 TRBV10-1
TGTGCCTGCAGTTTCGCAGGGTTCTCCTACGAGCAGTACTTC CACSFAGFSYEQYF TRBJ2-7 . . TRBV12-3/TRBV12-4
TGCAGTGCTAAGGACGGGGATGAGCAGTTCTTC CSAKDGDEQFF TRBJ2-1 few . TRBV20-1
TGCAGTGCTACAGCGGGGGGGAATGAGCAGTTCTTC CSATAGGNEQFF TRBJ2-1 many TRBD2 TRBV20-1
TGTGCCAGCAGCGCGACAGGGATCGAGCAGTACTTC CASSATGIEQYF TRBJ2-7 few TRBD1 TRBV9
TGTGCCAGCAGCTTAAGGCAGGGCCTCTCCTACGAGCAGTACTTC CASSLRQGLSYEQYF TRBJ2-7 many . TRBV7-2
TGTGCCAGCAGCCAACGGGAGGGGAGTATGTACTTC CASSQREGSMYF TRBJ2-5 . . TRBV21-1
TGCGCCAGCACCACTCCTGGGTTCAGGGCTTTCTTT CASTTPGFRAFF TRBJ1-1 . . TRBV5-1
TGTGCCAGCAGTTCCGGACGAGCGGGCACCGGGGAGCTGTTTTTT CASSSGRAGTGELFF TRBJ2-2 . . TRBV6-2/TRBV6-3
TGCAGTGCCCTCGGGACTAGCGGCTACAATGAGCAGTTCTTC CSALGTSGYNEQFF TRBJ2-1 many TRBD2 TRBV20-1
TGTGCCAGCAGTTCATACGGATGGAGGAACACTGAAGCTTTCTTT CASSSYGWRNTEAFF TRBJ1-1 . . TRBV12-3/TRBV12-4
TGTGCCAGCAGTCCACTAGCGGGAGAAGGGAATGAGCAGTACTTC CASSPLAGEGNEQYF TRBJ2-5 . TRBD2 TRBV12-3/TRBV12-4
TGTGCCAGCAGCTTAGTCTCTATAAACTATGGCTACACCTTC CASSLVSINYGYTF TRBJ1-2 few . TRBV7-8
TGTGCCAGCAGACAGGGGGCCATCACTGAAGCTTTCTTT CASRQGAITEAFF TRBJ1-1 . TRBD1 TRBV2
TGTGCCAGCAGCCAAGGAATCCCGGGACAGGTGGCTGAAGCTTTCTTT CASSQGIPGQVAEAFF TRBJ1-1 . TRBD1 TRBV4-2
TGTGCCAGCAGTTATCAGATTGACGAGCAGTACTTC CASSYQIDEQYF TRBJ2-7 . . TRBV6-6
TGTGCCAGCAGCCAAGATGGGGCTAGCGGGAGTGGTACGCAGTATTTT CASSQDGASGSGTQYF TRBJ2-3 . TRBD2 TRBV4-2
TGTGCCTGGAGTGTATGGGGAGGGCCGAGCACAGATACGCAGTATTTT CAWSVWGGPSTDTQYF TRBJ2-3 . TRBD2 TRBV30
TGCAGCGTCGTGGATCGGGGGGAAGCTTTCTTT CSVVDRGEAFF TRBJ1-1 . . TRBV29-1
TGCAGTGCAAACCGGTTGCAAGTGCGAGAGACCCAGTACTTC CSANRLQVRETQYF TRBJ2-5 . . TRBV20-1
TGTGCCAGCAGTTTCGCGTGGGACTATGGCTACACCTTC CASSFAWDYGYTF TRBJ1-2 many . TRBV12-3/TRBV12-4
TGTGCCAGCAGTTGGGGACTAGCGGGAGGTCTTGTGCGTGAGCAGTTCTTC CASSWGLAGGLVREQFF TRBJ2-1 few TRBD2 TRBV28
TGTGCCAGCAGCCCTCGACTAGCGGGGGGGCAAGACACAGATACGCAGTATTTT CASSPRLAGGQDTDTQYF TRBJ2-3 few TRBD2 TRBV9
TGCAGTGCTAGAGGCCTACAGGGTCCCTACGAGCAGTACTTC CSARGLQGPYEQYF TRBJ2-7 . . TRBV20-1
TGCAGTGCTTTCCCGGGGGCAGGGATGGGCAATGAGCAGTTCTTC CSAFPGAGMGNEQFF TRBJ2-1 . . TRBV20-1
TGTGCCAGCAGTGAATCGGGGTTGGGGGAGACCCAGTACTTC CASSESGLGETQYF TRBJ2-5 . . TRBV6-1
TGCAGTGTCCCGGGACAGGTGGATTCAGATACGCAGTATTTT CSVPGQVDSDTQYF TRBJ2-3 . TRBD1 TRBV20-1
TGTGCCGGCAGTGTTCGCGGGGGGGCCTCTTCCTACGAGCAGTACTTC CAGSVRGGASSYEQYF TRBJ2-7 . TRBD2 TRBV2
TGTGCCAGCAGCTTAACAGAGACTATCTACTTC CASSLTETIYF TRBJ2-4 . . TRBV7-9
TGTGCCACCAGTGAGGACGGGTCCCAAGAGACCCAGTACTTC CATSEDGSQETQYF TRBJ2-5 few . TRBV24-1
TGTGCCAGCAGCCCAACAGGGTTTGAGACCCAGTACTTC CASSPTGFETQYF TRBJ2-5 few . TRBV12-3/TRBV12-4
TGCACAGAACAGGGGGCGGGCGAGCAGTACTTC CTEQGAGEQYF TRBJ2-7 few TRBD1 TRBV20-1
TGCGCCAGCAGCTGGGACAGGATAAATTCACCCCTCCACTTT CASSWDRINSPLHF TRBJ1-6 . TRBD1 TRBV5-1
TGTGCCAGCACCTTTCCGAACACTGAAGCTTTCTTT CASTFPNTEAFF TRBJ1-1 . . TRBV28
TGCAGCGTTTCCAAGCGGGGGGAGTATGAGCAGTACTTC CSVSKRGEYEQYF TRBJ2-7 . TRBD2 TRBV29-1